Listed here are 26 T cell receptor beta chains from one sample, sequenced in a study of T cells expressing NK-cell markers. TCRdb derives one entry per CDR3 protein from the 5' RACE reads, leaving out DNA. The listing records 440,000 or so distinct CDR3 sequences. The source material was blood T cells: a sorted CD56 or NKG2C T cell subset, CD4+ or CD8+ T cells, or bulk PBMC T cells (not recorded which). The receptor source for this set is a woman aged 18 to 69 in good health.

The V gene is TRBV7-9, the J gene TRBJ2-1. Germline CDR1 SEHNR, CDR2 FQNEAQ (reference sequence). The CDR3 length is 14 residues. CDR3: CASSPTFSYNEQFF.

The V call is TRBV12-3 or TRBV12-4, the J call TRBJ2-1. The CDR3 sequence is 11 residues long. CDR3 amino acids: CATSLGGEQFF.

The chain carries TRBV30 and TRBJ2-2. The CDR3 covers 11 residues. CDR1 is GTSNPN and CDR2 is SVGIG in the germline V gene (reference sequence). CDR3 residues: CAWSATGELFF.

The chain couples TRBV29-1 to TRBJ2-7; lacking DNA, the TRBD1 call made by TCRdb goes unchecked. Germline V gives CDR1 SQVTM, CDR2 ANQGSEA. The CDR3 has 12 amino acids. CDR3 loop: CSVGGLSYEQYF.

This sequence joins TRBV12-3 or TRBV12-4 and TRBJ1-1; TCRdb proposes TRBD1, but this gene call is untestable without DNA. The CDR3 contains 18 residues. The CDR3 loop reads CASSPPTGRFGMNTEAFF.

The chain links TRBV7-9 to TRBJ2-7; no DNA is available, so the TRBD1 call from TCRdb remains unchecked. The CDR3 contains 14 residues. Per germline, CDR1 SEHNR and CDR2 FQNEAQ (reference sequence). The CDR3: CASSSPPSSYEQYF.

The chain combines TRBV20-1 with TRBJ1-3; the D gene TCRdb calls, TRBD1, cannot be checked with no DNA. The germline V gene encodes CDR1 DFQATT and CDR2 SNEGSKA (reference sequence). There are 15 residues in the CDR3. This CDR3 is CSARSQGNAGNTIYF.

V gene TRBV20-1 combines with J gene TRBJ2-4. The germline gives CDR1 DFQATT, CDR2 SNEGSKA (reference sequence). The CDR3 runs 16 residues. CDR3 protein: CSAYRSGDLAKNIQYF.

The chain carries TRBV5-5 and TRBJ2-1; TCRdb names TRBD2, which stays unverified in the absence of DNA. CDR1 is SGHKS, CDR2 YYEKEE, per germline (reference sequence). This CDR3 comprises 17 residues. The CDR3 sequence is CASSLPLTSSGGSEQFF.

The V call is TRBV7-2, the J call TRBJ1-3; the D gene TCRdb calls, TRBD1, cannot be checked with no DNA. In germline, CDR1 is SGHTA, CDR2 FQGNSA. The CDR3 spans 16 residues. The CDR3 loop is CASSLGRQGALYTIYF.

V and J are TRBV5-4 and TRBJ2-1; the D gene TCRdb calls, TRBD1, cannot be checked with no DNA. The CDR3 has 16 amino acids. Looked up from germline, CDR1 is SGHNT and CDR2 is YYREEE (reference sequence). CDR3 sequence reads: CASSLGWTGETNEQFF.

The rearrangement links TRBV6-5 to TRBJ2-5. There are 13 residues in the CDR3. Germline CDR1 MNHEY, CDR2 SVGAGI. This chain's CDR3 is CASSYDVGETQYF.

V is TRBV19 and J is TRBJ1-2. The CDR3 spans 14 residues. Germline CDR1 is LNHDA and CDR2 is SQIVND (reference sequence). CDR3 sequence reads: CASSISANNYGYTF.

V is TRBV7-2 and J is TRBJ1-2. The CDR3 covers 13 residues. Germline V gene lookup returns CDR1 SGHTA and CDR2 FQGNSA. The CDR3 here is CTNSGEGYYGYTF.

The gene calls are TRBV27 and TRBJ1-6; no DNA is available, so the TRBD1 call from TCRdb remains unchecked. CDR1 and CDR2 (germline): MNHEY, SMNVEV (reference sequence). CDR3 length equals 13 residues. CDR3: CASRPRGVSPLHF.

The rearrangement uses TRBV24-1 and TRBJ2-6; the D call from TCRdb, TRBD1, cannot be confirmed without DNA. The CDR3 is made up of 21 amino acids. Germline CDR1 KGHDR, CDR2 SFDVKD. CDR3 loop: CATSDLHTTGGLPSGANVLTF.

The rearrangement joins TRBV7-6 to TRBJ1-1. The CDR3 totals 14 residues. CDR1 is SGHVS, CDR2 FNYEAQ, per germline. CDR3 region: CASSLAANSAEAFF.

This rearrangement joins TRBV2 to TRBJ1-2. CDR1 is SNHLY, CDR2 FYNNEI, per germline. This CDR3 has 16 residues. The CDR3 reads CASRSPNAGGRHGYTF. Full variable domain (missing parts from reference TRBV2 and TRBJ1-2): EPEVTQTPSHQVTQMGQEVILRCVPISNHLYFYWYRQILGQKVEFLVSFYNNEISEKSEIFDDQFSVERPDGSNFTLKIRSTKLEDSAMYFCASRSPNAGGRHGYTFGSGTRLTVV.

Here the CDR3 reads CASSQEPGLREQYF. The gene calls are TRBV4-3 and TRBJ2-7. This CDR3 is built from 14 residues. Germline lookup yields CDR1 LGHNA and CDR2 YSLEER.

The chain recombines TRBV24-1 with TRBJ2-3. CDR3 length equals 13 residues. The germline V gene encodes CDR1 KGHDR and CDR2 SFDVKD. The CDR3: CATSDFPTDTQYF.

CDR3 protein: CASSYRGTEQFF. This chain joins TRBV13 and TRBJ2-1; as DNA is missing, the TRBD1 call by TCRdb cannot be tested. CDR3 size: 12 residues. CDR1 is PRHDT and CDR2 is FYEKMQ in the germline V gene (reference sequence).

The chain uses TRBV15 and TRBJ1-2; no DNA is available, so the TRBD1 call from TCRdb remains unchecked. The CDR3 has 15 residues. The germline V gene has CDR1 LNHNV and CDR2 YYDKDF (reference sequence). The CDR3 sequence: CATSRGQGPNYGYTF.

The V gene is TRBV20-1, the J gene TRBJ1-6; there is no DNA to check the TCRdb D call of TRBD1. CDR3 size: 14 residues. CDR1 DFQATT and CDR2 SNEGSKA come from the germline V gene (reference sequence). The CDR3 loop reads CSAREQGFGSPLHF.

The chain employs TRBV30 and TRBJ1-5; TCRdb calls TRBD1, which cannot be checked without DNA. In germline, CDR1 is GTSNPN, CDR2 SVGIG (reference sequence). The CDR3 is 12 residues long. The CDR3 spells CAWSTGISTQHF.

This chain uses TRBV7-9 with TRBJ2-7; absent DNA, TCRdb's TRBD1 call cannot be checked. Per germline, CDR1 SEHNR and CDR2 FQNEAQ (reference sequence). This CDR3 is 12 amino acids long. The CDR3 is CASSFGGFEQYF.

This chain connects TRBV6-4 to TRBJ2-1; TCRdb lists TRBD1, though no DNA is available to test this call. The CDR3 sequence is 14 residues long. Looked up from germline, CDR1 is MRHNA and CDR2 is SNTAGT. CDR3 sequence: CASSEGQDINEQFF.